The entry below gives a single T cell receptor beta chain sequence along with its context. Its specificity is not known. The sample belongs to a study of blood T cells in healthy people across ages. Study-level results: Samples with more naive T cells showed higher observed beta diversity.

V was shortened by 4 bases and J by 6 bases, with 13 bases between the two germline ends. The CDR3 consists of 14 residues. Germline CDR1 reads SGHNT; CDR2 reads YENEEA. With a J-beta primer mix and a sample-barcoded 5' primer, a second PCR ran about 7 to 11 cycles. TCRdb recomputed calls from the 5' RACE reads with MiXCR, one row per CDR3 protein. The data contain 1.8 million or so distinct CDR3 sequences, roughly two fifths of them seen just once; the ten biggest clones take up 20% to 25%. This clonotype originated in a human donor in good health. The specimen was blood. The gene calls are TRBV11-3 and TRBJ2-4; TRBD1 or TRBD2 may be the D gene (5 bases each). CDR3 nucleotides: TGTGCCAGCAGCTATGGGGGTTCGGGAAACATTCAGTACTTC. Encoded protein: CASSYGGSGNIQYF.